Detailed here is one T cell receptor beta chain. The source of the sample is a study of blood T cell repertoires in COVID-19. Study background: Whether acute or convalescent, the COVID-19 samples came from the United States, Italy and Spain. T cells, B-cell-depleted T cells, or PBMCs provided the cDNA or gDNA that served as material.

The V gene lost 5 bases and the J gene lost 8 bases, with 16 bases spanning the gap. Germline V lookup: CDR1 SGHDN, CDR2 FVKESK. The length of the CDR3 is 14 residues. How the authors handled the data: From reference gene primer amplification, estimates of nucleated cell counts were derived. Profiling relied on immunoSEQ multiplex PCR, and the TCRdb table lists in-frame clones only, not all of them. V and J calls and clone size are as listed in that table; D and trimming were resolved from the DNA. The sample holds tens of thousands of clones, about 90% seen once. Sequencing was performed on peripheral blood. This sequence was found in a human donor in a cohort sampled during active COVID-19. V is TRBV14 and J is TRBJ1-3; no definite D call. CDR3 DNA sequence: TGTGCCAGCAGCATAAGAGGGTCAATGGACACCATATATTTT. Its protein product is CASSIRGSMDTIYF.